This T cell receptor (beta chain) was recovered during a study of cytomegalovirus exposure and HLA in healthy donors. General study findings and limits: It was 150 or so TCR beta chains that were listed as cytomegalovirus-associated.

Of note for this clone: Its antigen is currently unknown.

The CDR3 totals 15 residues. V dropped 3 bases and J dropped 1 base, with 13 bases sitting between them. Looked up from germline, CDR1 is SGHDT and CDR2 is YYEEEE. Data came from immunoSEQ multiplex PCR; TCRdb stores just in-frame clones and leaves some out. The repertoire holds under 200,000 clones, with around 90% as singletons. The chain joins TRBV5-6 to TRBJ1-1, with D uncertain. Source material: PBMCs. The TCR was taken from a young woman in good health and CMV-seropositive. Here the CDR3 DNA reads TGTGCCAGCAGCTCCCTGGGCCGGCCGAACACTGAAGCTTTCTTT. Translation gives CASSSLGRPNTEAFF. Supplemented by reference TRBV5-6 and TRBJ1-1, the full variable domain reads DAGVTQSPTHLIKTRGQQVTLRCSPKSGHDTVSWYQQALGQGPQFIFQYYEEEERQRGNFPDRFSGHQFPNYSSELNVNALLLGDSALYLCASSSLGRPNTEAFFGQGTRLTVV.